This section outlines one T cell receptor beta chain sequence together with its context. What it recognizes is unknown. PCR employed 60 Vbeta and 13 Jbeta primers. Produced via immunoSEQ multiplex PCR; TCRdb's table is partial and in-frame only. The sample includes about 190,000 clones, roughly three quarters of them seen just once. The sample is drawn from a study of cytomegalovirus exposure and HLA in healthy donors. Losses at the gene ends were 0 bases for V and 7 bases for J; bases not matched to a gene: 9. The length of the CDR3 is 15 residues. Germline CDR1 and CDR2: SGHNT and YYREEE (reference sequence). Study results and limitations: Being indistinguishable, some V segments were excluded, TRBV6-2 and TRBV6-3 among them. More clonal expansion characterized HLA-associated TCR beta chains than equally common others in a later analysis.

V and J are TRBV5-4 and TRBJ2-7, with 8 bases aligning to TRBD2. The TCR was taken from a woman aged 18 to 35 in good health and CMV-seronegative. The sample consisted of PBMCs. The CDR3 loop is CASSLAGGDLREQYF. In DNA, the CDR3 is TGTGCCAGCAGCTTGGCCGGGGGGGACCTACGGGAGCAGTACTTC. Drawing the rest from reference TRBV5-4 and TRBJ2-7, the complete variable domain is ETGVTQSPTHLIKTRGQQVTLRCSSQSGHNTVSWYQQALGQGPQFIFQYYREEENGRGNFPPRFSGLQFPNYSSELNVNALELDDSALYLCASSLAGGDLREQYFGPGTRLTVT.